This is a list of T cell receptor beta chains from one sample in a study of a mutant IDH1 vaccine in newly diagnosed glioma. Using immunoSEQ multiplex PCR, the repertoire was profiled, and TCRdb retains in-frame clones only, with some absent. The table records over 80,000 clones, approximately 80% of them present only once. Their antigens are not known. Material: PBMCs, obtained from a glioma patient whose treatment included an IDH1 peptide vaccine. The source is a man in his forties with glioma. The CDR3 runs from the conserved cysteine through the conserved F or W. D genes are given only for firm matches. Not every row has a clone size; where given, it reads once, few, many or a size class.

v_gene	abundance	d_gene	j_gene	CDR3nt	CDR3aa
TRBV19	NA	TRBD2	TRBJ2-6	TGTGCCGCCCGACGGGGGGAGGCTGGGGCCAACGTCCTGACTTTC	CAARRGEAGANVLTF
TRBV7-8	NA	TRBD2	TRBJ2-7	TGTGCCAGCAGCTTAAGACGTATTGGAGGACTAGCGGGAGGGTCGGGCGAGCAGTACTTC	CASSLRRIGGLAGGSGEQYF
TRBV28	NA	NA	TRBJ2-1	TGTGCCAGCAGACCCCTGGACAGATACAATGAGCAGTTCTTC	CASRPLDRYNEQFF
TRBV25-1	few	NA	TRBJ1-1	TGTGCCAGCAGTCCCGACGGACTGAACACTGAAGCTTTCTTT	CASSPDGLNTEAFF
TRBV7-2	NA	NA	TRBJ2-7	TGTGCCAGCAGACTTCGCTCGGATGGAGGACTCTCCTACGAGCAGTACTTC	CASRLRSDGGLSYEQYF
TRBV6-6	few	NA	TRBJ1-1	TGTGCCAGCAATCGGGGCCAGCTAACTGAAGCTTTCTTT	CASNRGQLTEAFF
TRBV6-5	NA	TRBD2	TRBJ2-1	TGTGCCAGCAGCCGACTAGCGGGGAGGCCGTTCTTC	CASSRLAGRPFF
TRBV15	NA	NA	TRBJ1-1	TGTGCCACCAGCAGTGGGATGGAAGGACGGAGCACTGAAGCTTTCTTT	CATSSGMEGRSTEAFF
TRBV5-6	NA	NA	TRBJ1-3	TGTGCCAGCAGCTTGTACCCGGGTGGAAACACCATATATTTT	CASSLYPGGNTIYF
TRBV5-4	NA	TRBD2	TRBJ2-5	TGTGCCAGCAGCTTGGCCCGGGGGGGACAAGAGACCCAGTACTTC	CASSLARGGQETQYF
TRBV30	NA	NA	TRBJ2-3	TGTGCCTGGAGTGTACAGGCAGATACGCAGTATTTT	CAWSVQADTQYF
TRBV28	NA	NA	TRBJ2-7	TGTGCCAGCAGTTTATTGGATGCGGGTGTGAAATACGAGCAGTACTTC	CASSLLDAGVKYEQYF
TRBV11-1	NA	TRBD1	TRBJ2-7	TGTGCCAGCAGCAGGGACAGGGGATCCTACGAGCAGTACTTC	CASSRDRGSYEQYF
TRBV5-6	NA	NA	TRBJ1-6	TGTGCCAGCAGCTTGGGGTCAGGGCTGAGCTCCTATAATTCACCCCTCCACTTT	CASSLGSGLSSYNSPLHF
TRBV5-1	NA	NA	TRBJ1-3	TGCGCCAGCAGCTTCGGGGGGCTTCAAACAAACACCATATATTTT	CASSFGGLQTNTIYF
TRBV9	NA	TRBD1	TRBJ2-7	TGTGCCAGCACCCCCGGACAGGGCTCCTACGAGCAGTACTTC	CASTPGQGSYEQYF
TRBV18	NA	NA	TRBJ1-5	TGTGCCAGCTCACCAAATCAGGGAGGCAATCAGCCCCAGCATTTT	CASSPNQGGNQPQHF
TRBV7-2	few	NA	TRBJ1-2	TGTGCCAGCGCTCGGACCCCCCAAGCACCGGGCTACACCTTC	CASARTPQAPGYTF
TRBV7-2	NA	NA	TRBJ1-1	TGTGCCAGCAGCCGCACGGGGGGCGAAGCTTTCTTT	CASSRTGGEAFF